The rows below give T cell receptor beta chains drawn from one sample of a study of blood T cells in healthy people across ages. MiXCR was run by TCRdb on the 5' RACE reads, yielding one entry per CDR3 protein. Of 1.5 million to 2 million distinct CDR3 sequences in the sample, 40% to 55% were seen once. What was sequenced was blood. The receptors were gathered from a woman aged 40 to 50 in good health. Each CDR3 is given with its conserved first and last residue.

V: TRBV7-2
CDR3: CASSFATGTEAFF

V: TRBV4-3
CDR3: CASSQDPSTTSPLHF

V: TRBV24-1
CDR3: CATSEWTGTGRRNEQFF

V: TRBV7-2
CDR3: CASSFSPGTGYPFSYNEQFF

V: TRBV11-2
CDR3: CASSIRIRPNTNEKLFF

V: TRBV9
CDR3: CASSPTTGFGQPQHF

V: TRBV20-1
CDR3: CSALRGATDEQYF

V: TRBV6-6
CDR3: CASSNPGQNYNEQFF

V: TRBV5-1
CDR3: CASSLEGGDCTQYF

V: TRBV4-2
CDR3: CASSQRSGGANEQYF

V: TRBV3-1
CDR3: CASSKGLAGVQETQYF

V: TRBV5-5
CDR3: CASSPSTGHEQFF

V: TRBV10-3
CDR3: CAISERPDTVGTQYF

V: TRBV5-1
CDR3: CASSLGRTGNRFF

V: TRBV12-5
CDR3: CASGLVREQYF

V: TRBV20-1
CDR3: CSARTYSGVTYEQYF

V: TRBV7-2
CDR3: CASSLQGAGYEQYF

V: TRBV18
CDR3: CASSPQLKTGGYNEQFF

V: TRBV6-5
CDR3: CASSYPSGGPDTQYF

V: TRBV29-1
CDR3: CSVEAENGYTF

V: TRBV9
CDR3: CASSVVGEKLFF

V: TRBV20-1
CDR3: CSALTGNGNEQFF